These T cell receptor beta chains were read from a single sample in a study of T cells in localized non-small cell lung cancer. The method was immunoSEQ multiplex PCR; TCRdb's version includes in-frame clones alone and lacks a portion of them. The sample has tens of thousands of clones; 90% to 95% are singletons. Source: PBMCs, taken before any cancer treatment. These receptors were collected from a woman aged 40-75 years with stage II lung adenocarcinoma. Both conserved end residues are part of each CDR3. The order of the fields is J gene, V gene, D gene, clone size, CDR3 DNA, CDR3 protein. The D gene is left open where the match is weak. Expanded clones are given a class, and other clones once, few, many or no size at all.

TRBJ1-5,TRBV11-2,NA,once,TGTGCCAGCAGCTTAGATAGAGGGGGAAATCAGCCCCAGCATTTT,CASSLDRGGNQPQHF
TRBJ1-4,TRBV18,NA,NA,TGTGCCAGCTCACCGTCAGGGGTTAATGAAAAACTGTTTTTT,CASSPSGVNEKLFF
TRBJ2-7,TRBV5-4,NA,NA,TGTGCCAGCAGCTCAGGACGAATCCGAGGGGTTTCCGAGCAGTACTTC,CASSSGRIRGVSEQYF
TRBJ2-7,TRBV28,NA,NA,TGTGCCAGCTCTCTGGGCCGAGAACCTCTCGAGCAGTACTTC,CASSLGREPLEQYF
TRBJ2-5,TRBV2,TRBD1,NA,TGTGCCAGCAGTGAAGAGGGGGGACAGGGACAGACCCAGTACTTC,CASSEEGGQGQTQYF
TRBJ1-2,TRBV6-6,NA,NA,TGTGCCAGCAAGGGCGTAAACTATGGCTACACCTTC,CASKGVNYGYTF
TRBJ2-2,TRBV19,NA,NA,TGTGCCAGTAGTGACCAGCGGAGAGGCACCGGGGAGCTGTTTTTT,CASSDQRRGTGELFF
TRBJ1-4,TRBV11-2,TRBD1,once,TGTGCCAGCAGCTTAGACCCGACAGGGAATCTGTTTTTT,CASSLDPTGNLFF
TRBJ1-2,TRBV7-2,NA,NA,TGTGCCAGCAGCTTAGATATTAACTATGGCTACACCTTC,CASSLDINYGYTF
TRBJ2-5,TRBV5-6,TRBD2,NA,TGTGCCAGCAGCCCCGGGACTAGCGGGGGAGCAACCCAAGAGACCCAGTACTTC,CASSPGTSGGATQETQYF
TRBJ1-5,TRBV28,TRBD1,NA,TGTGCCAGCAGACAGGGACAGGGGGCGTCATGGCAGCCCCAGCATTTT,CASRQGQGASWQPQHF
TRBJ2-7,TRBV5-1,NA,NA,TGCGCCAGCAGCTTGATACCGGATTTTTCCTACGAGCAGTACTTC,CASSLIPDFSYEQYF
TRBJ1-5,TRBV9,NA,NA,TGTGCCAGCAGCGTTTATAGCAATCAGCCCCAGCATTTT,CASSVYSNQPQHF
TRBJ1-2,TRBV20-1,NA,NA,TGCAGTGCGGGGCCTCTAAATGGCTACACCTTC,CSAGPLNGYTF
TRBJ1-5,TRBV19,NA,once,TGTGCCAGTAGTATAGTTCCCGGGACCCAGCATTTT,CASSIVPGTQHF
TRBJ2-1,TRBV5-1,NA,NA,TGCGCCAGCAGCCCTCTCACAGGTCCGGCTAAAAACAATGAGCAGTTCTTC,CASSPLTGPAKNNEQFF
TRBJ1-4,TRBV2,NA,NA,TGTGCCAGCACCCAGATGCGAGGGGCTAATGAAAAACTGTTTTTT,CASTQMRGANEKLFF
TRBJ1-5,TRBV7-9,TRBD1,few,TGTGCCAGCAGCTACCCGGGGACAGGGGACAATCAGCCCCAGCATTTT,CASSYPGTGDNQPQHF
TRBJ2-5,TRBV9,NA,NA,TGCGCCAGCAGCGTAGGGAACGGGGGAGTGACCCAGTACTTC,CASSVGNGGVTQYF
TRBJ2-7,TRBV2,NA,NA,TGTGCCAGCAGTGAATTCATAGGGAATTATTACGAGCAGTACTTC,CASSEFIGNYYEQYF
TRBJ2-7,TRBV28,TRBD1,NA,TGTGCCAGCAGTTTCGAGGGGGCGATCTACGAGCAGTACTTC,CASSFEGAIYEQYF
TRBJ2-1,TRBV4-2,TRBD2,NA,TGTGCCAGCAGCCGTGCCTTAAGACTAGCGGGAGGCTACAATGAGCAGTTCTTC,CASSRALRLAGGYNEQFF
TRBJ1-5,TRBV28,NA,NA,TGTGCCAGCAGTCCAGGGTCCCAGCCCCAGCATTTT,CASSPGSQPQHF
TRBJ2-1,TRBV5-4,TRBD1,NA,TGTGCCAGCAGAGGGGGCGGAGAGCAGTTCTTC,CASRGGGEQFF
TRBJ2-7,TRBV7-9,NA,NA,TGTGCCAGCAGCGAGGGTCCCGGAACCTTTGCCTACGAGCAGTACTTC,CASSEGPGTFAYEQYF
TRBJ2-2,TRBV5-5,NA,NA,TGTGCCAGCAGCTTGGGACAGAACACCGGGGAGCTGTTTTTT,CASSLGQNTGELFF
TRBJ1-4,TRBV28,TRBD1,NA,TGTGCCTGCAGACAGGGGAGGGAAAAACTGTTTTTT,CACRQGREKLFF
TRBJ1-2,TRBV5-1,NA,NA,TGCGCCAGCAGCTGGCCAACTGAATCCCATGGCTACACCTTC,CASSWPTESHGYTF
TRBJ1-1,TRBV7-9,NA,NA,TGTGCCAGCAGCTCGGTCTCGGGAAAAGAAGCTTTCTTT,CASSSVSGKEAFF
TRBJ1-4,TRBV6-5,TRBD1,NA,TGTGCCAGCAGTTACTCTTCAGGGGGCGGTAATGAAAAACTGTTTTTT,CASSYSSGGGNEKLFF
TRBJ2-3,TRBV19,TRBD2,NA,TGTGCCAGTAGTATCACAGTAGCGGGGGCCTCCACAGATACGCAGTATTTT,CASSITVAGASTDTQYF
TRBJ2-3,TRBV4-2,NA,NA,TGTGCCAGCAGCCAAGATCTTACGGGCACAGATACGCAGTATTTT,CASSQDLTGTDTQYF
TRBJ2-3,TRBV28,NA,NA,TGTGCCAGCAGACCCCCTCTAAGCAGCACAGATACGCAGTATTTT,CASRPPLSSTDTQYF
TRBJ2-1,TRBV19,TRBD1,NA,TGTGCCACCCTGACAGGGCCCTACAATGAGCAGTTCTTC,CATLTGPYNEQFF
TRBJ1-1,TRBV2,TRBD1,NA,TGTGCCAGCAGTGACAGGGGGAACACTGAAGCTTTTTTT,CASSDRGNTEAFF
TRBJ1-1,TRBV5-6,NA,NA,TGTGCCAGCAGCCTAGTACTTCGACAGACGAACACTGAAGCTTTCTTT,CASSLVLRQTNTEAFF
TRBJ1-2,TRBV2,NA,NA,TGTGCCAGCGGAGGATCTTCAATGGGGAAGGGCTACACCTTC,CASGGSSMGKGYTF
TRBJ1-3,TRBV28,NA,NA,TGTGCCAGCAGTTTATTGGAAGGGGTAGGAAACACCATATATTTT,CASSLLEGVGNTIYF
TRBJ2-3,TRBV19,NA,NA,TGTGCCAGTAAGAGGAATCCACCTACAGATACGCAGTATTTT,CASKRNPPTDTQYF
TRBJ2-7,TRBV29-1,NA,NA,TGCAGCGTGGCAAAGGGGGGGGGCTACGAGCAGTACTTC,CSVAKGGGYEQYF
TRBJ2-1,TRBV28,NA,NA,TGTGCCAGCAAGGAGGAGGGACGAGTTGAGTTCTTC,CASKEEGRVEFF
TRBJ1-2,TRBV28,NA,NA,TGTGCCAGCAGGCCTACAGGGATTAGGGGTGGCTACACCTTC,CASRPTGIRGGYTF
TRBJ2-3,TRBV6-5,NA,NA,TGTGCCAGCAGTTATATGGGCAGGTCTAGCACAGATACGCAGTATTTT,CASSYMGRSSTDTQYF
TRBJ2-7,TRBV28,NA,NA,TGTGCCAGCAGGGCTTACAGGAACCGCTACGAGCAGTACTTC,CASRAYRNRYEQYF
TRBJ1-4,TRBV19,TRBD1,NA,TGTGCCAGTAGCCCCGGTGGACAGGGGAATGAAAAACTGTTTTTT,CASSPGGQGNEKLFF
TRBJ1-5,TRBV6-6,TRBD1,once,TGTGCCAGCAGAAGTACAGGGGGAAATCAGCCCCAGCATTTT,CASRSTGGNQPQHF
TRBJ1-1,TRBV5-1,NA,NA,TGCGCCAGCAGCTCACAGGGAACCACTGAAGCTTTCTTT,CASSSQGTTEAFF
TRBJ1-5,TRBV28,TRBD1,NA,TGTGCCAGCAGGGTGGGACAGGGATTTCAGCCCCAGCATTTT,CASRVGQGFQPQHF
TRBJ1-2,TRBV10-2,TRBD1,NA,TGCGCCAGCAGGGCCCGGGACAGGGGGCTTGTGGACTATGGCTACACCTTC,CASRARDRGLVDYGYTF
TRBJ2-2,TRBV13,NA,NA,TGTGCCAGCAGCTTGTATCAGGGACTCGGGGCCGGGGAGCTGTTTTTT,CASSLYQGLGAGELFF
TRBJ1-2,TRBV9,NA,once,TGTGCCAGCAGCGTAGAGGGGGGCACCTATGGCTACACCTTC,CASSVEGGTYGYTF
TRBJ1-5,TRBV6-6,NA,NA,TGTGCCAGCAGTTCCGGGAACCAGCCCCAGCATTTT,CASSSGNQPQHF
TRBJ2-7,TRBV5-5,TRBD2,NA,TGTGCCAGCAGCTTTAAGGTGTTAGCGGGAGGCGAGCAGTACTTC,CASSFKVLAGGEQYF
TRBJ2-4,TRBV7-8,TRBD1,NA,TGTGCCAGCAGCCCCACCGGGACAGAGGTTAGCATTCAGTACTTC,CASSPTGTEVSIQYF
TRBJ2-7,TRBV15,NA,NA,TGTGCCACCAGCAGAGACAGGGGCTCCTACGAGCAGTACTTC,CATSRDRGSYEQYF
TRBJ2-7,TRBV10-3,NA,NA,TGTGCCATCGGGGAGGACTCCTACGAGCAGTACTTC,CAIGEDSYEQYF
TRBJ2-1,TRBV5-1,TRBD2,NA,TGCGCCAGCAGCTTGTTGGCTTCACTAGCGAACAATGAGCAGTTCTTC,CASSLLASLANNEQFF
TRBJ1-5,TRBV28,TRBD1,NA,TGTGCCAGCAGACGGGGACAGGGTGGACAGCCCCAGCATTTT,CASRRGQGGQPQHF
TRBJ2-1,TRBV10-2,NA,NA,TGCGCCAGCAGGACGCTACCGTCCAGCTCCTACAATGAGCAGTTCTTC,CASRTLPSSSYNEQFF
TRBJ2-7,TRBV5-1,NA,NA,TGCGCCAGCAGCTTGCTGGACAGCCGTCTGACCTACGAGCAGTACTTC,CASSLLDSRLTYEQYF